The entry below describes one T cell receptor beta chain. Its target is unknown. J was trimmed by 7 bases and V by 5 bases; bases with no gene match: 9. Germline V gene sequence: CDR1 MDHEN, CDR2 SYDVKM. The CDR3 loop spans 15 amino acids. The sample comes from a study of cytomegalovirus exposure and HLA in healthy donors. Study-wide results and limits: Published work reported that the classifier diagnosed cytomegalovirus status with high specificity and sensitivity. HLA alleles showed associations with around 15,000 TCR beta sequences in a later analysis, at a 0.05 false discovery rate.

Though nominally healthy at sampling, donors likely had unrecorded immune exposures. The PCR was carried out with 60 Vbeta primers and 13 Jbeta primers. The data were produced by immunoSEQ multiplex PCR, yet TCRdb's version contains in-frame clones alone and is incomplete. The repertoire includes approximately 110,000 clones, approximately 78% of them detected once, and over 20% sits in the top ten. The receptor was derived from a man aged 30 to 45 in good health and CMV-seropositive. Source material: PBMCs. This chain connects TRBV28 to TRBJ2-4; 9 bases line up with TRBD1. CDR3 nucleotides: TGTGCCAGCAGTCCGAGGGGGACAGGGTTGAACATTCAGTACTTC. Protein: CASSPRGTGLNIQYF.